Following are 15 T cell receptor beta chains from one sample sequenced in a study of human T cells and chemical hapten exposure. Time point: patch test 2, 6 weeks after DPC sensitization. Treatment meaning: therapeutic diphenylcyclopropenone sensitization with weekly scalp DPC. MiXCR, applied by TCRdb to the RACE reads, yields one record per CDR3 protein. The sample includes hundreds of thousands of distinct CDR3 sequences, about 6% of them seen just once. Specimen: whole blood, collected in connection with sensitization to the hapten diphenylcyclopropenone (DPC). The receptor source for this set is a woman aged 18-35 years with alopecia areata. Some clones in this sample may be carry-over from other donors' samples.

This clonotype appeared many times. This chain joins TRBV5-4 and TRBJ1-1; TRBD1 is a possible D gene (6 bases). Trimming shortened V by 4 bases and J by 7 bases, and 11 bases separated the two germline ends. Germline V gene lookup returns CDR1 SGHNT and CDR2 YYREEE (reference sequence). This CDR3 spans 12 amino acids. DNA for the CDR3: TGTGCCAGCAGCGTACAGGGACGTGAAGCTTTCTTT. Its translation is CASSVQGREAFF.

The DNA of the CDR3 is TGTGCCAGCTCACCAGAACTAATGTCCGGGGCAACCTTC. Residues: CASSPELMSGATF. The genes are TRBV18 and TRBJ1-2, with TRBD1 as a possible D gene (5 bases). This CDR3 is 13 amino acids long. V lost 2 bases and J lost 14, with 18 bases in between. Germline assignment: CDR1 KGHSH and CDR2 LQKENI. The full variable domain, rest sourced from reference TRBV18 and TRBJ1-2, is NAGVMQNPRHLVRRRGQEARLRCSPMKGHSHVYWYRQLPEEGLKFMVYLQKENIIDESGMPKERFSAEFPKEGPSILRIQQVVRGDSAAYFCASSPELMSGATFGSGTRLTVV.

This clonotype was counted between two and nine times. The chain carries TRBV7-2 and TRBJ2-3; D is unclear. The ends were cut back, 2 bases at V and 2 bases at J, with 11 bases in the middle. Germline-derived CDR1 and CDR2 are SGHTA and FQGNSA. The CDR3 contains 15 residues. The DNA for the CDR3 is TGTGCCAGCAGCTTAATTGGGCCTAACACAGATACGCAGTATTTT. It specifies CASSLIGPNTDTQYF.

This clonotype was observed many times. This chain links TRBV5-1 with TRBJ1-5; D ambiguous. Trimming took off 0 bases at V and 1 base at J, with 8 bases between the two ends. There are 15 residues in the CDR3. Germline loops: CDR1 SGHRS, CDR2 YFSETQ. Here the CDR3 reads CASSLGPVSNQPQHF. In DNA form, the CDR3 reads TGCGCCAGCAGCTTGGGCCCGGTAAGCAATCAGCCCCAGCATTTT.

Ten or more counts support this clonotype. V is TRBV6-2 or TRBV6-3 and J is TRBJ1-5, with D possibly TRBD1 on 6 matching bases. This CDR3 has 16 amino acids. Germline V gene sequence: CDR1 MNHEY, CDR2 SVGEGT. The germline V and J ends were trimmed by 6 bases and 1 base, with 16 bases remaining between them. DNA of the CDR3: TGTGCCAGCAGAACTTCAGGGGAGGGGAGCAATCAGCCCCAGCATTTT. Translated: CASRTSGEGSNQPQHF.

In its sample, this clonotype was seen a few times. This chain uses TRBV30 with TRBJ2-1; TRBD2 matches 10 bases. The CDR3 loop spans 14 amino acids. CDR1 and CDR2 (germline): GTSNPN, SVGIG (reference sequence). J lost 10 bases, V lost 3 bases, and 9 bases had no gene match. The CDR3 region has the DNA TGTGCCTGGAGCGGGCCGGGACTAGCGTGGGAGCAGTTCTTC. Translation gives CAWSGPGLAWEQFF.

This clonotype has at least ten counts. The V call is TRBV4-2, the J call TRBJ1-5; D gene uncertain. V lost 3 bases and J lost 2, with 11 bases in between. Germline V gene lookup returns CDR1 LGHNA and CDR2 YNFKEQ. This CDR3 comprises 15 residues. The CDR3: CASSHAVGGNQPQHF. CDR3 in DNA: TGTGCCAGCAGCCACGCAGTCGGGGGCAATCAGCCCCAGCATTTT.

The V gene is TRBV10-3, the J gene TRBJ2-6, with 12 bases matching TRBD1. This CDR3 contains 18 residues. The V and J ends lost 4 bases and 0 bases, in that order; junction bases with no gene match: 4. Looked up from germline, CDR1 is ENHRY and CDR2 is SYGVKD. The chain's CDR3 is CAISGRDRGLSGANVLTF. CDR3 bases: TGTGCCATCAGTGGCAGGGACAGGGGGCTCTCTGGGGCCAACGTCCTGACTTTC.

This clonotype was observed a handful of times. The chain is built from TRBV12-3 or TRBV12-4 and TRBJ2-7, with 11 bases aligning to TRBD2. V gave up 6 bases and J gave up 7 bases; unmatched junction bases: 8. This CDR3 region has 14 residues. The CDR3 DNA reads as TGTGCCAGCAGGACTAGCGGGGCAGCGGGGGAGCAGTACTTC. Residues: CASRTSGAAGEQYF.

This clonotype was found a few times. The chain is built from TRBV7-9 and TRBJ2-5, with D unclear. CDR1 is SEHNR, CDR2 FQNEAQ, per germline (reference sequence). V lost 9 bases, J lost 5 bases, and 10 bases lay in between. This CDR3 contains 11 residues. CDR3 sequence (DNA): TGTGCCAGTCTGGGGTCGGAGACCCAGTACTTC. Amino acids: CASLGSETQYF.

This clonotype was detected ten times or more. Here the CDR3 omits its conserved ending phenylalanine or tryptophan, so a read error is the likely source. The V call is TRBV29-1, the J call TRBJ1-2; TRBD1 matches 7 bases. The CDR3 spans 13 residues. In germline, CDR1 is SQVTM, CDR2 ANQGSEA. CDR3 DNA sequence: TGCAGCGTTAACAGGGGACCTAAATATGGCTACACCTCC. Its translation: CSVNRGPKYGYTS.

The sample holds a few counts of this clonotype. This chain uses TRBV5-6 with TRBJ1-4, with D possibly TRBD1 on 6 matching bases. Germline V gene data show CDR1 as SGHDT and CDR2 as YYEEEE. This CDR3 has 15 amino acids. With 3 bases removed from V and 6 bases from J, the gap between germline ends came to 15 bases. As DNA, the CDR3 is TGTGCCAGCAGCTCCACAGGGTACGAGGATGAAAAACTGTTTTTT. Protein: CASSSTGYEDEKLFF.

In its sample, this clonotype was seen many times. This chain uses TRBV6-5 with TRBJ1-1; D remains ambiguous. V was shortened by 0 bases and J by 5 bases, with 10 bases between the two germline ends. The CDR3 length is 14 residues. CDR1 MNHEY and CDR2 SVGAGI come from the germline V gene. In nucleotides, the CDR3 is TGTGCCAGCAGTTACTCAGAAACGGGGACTGAAGCTTTCTTT. Its translation is CASSYSETGTEAFF.

This clonotype was counted at least ten times. V is TRBV6-5 and J is TRBJ1-2; D call uncertain. V shed 2 bases and J shed 0 bases, with 4 bases lying between them. Germline V lookup: CDR1 MNHEY, CDR2 SVGAGI. The CDR3 is 13 residues long. This chain's CDR3 is CASSYNSNYGYTF. In DNA, the CDR3 is TGTGCCAGCAGTTACAACTCTAACTATGGCTACACCTTC.

Ten or more counts support this clonotype. The chain joins TRBV7-2 to TRBJ1-4, with a weak D call TRBD1 (5 bases). Per the germline V gene, CDR1 is SGHTA and CDR2 is FQGNSA. CDR3 length: 17 amino acids. The ends were cut back, 1 base at V and 0 bases at J, with 12 bases in the middle. Here the CDR3 DNA reads TGTGCCAGCAGCTTAGGGTCAGGGTTTCCAACTAATGAAAAACTGTTTTTT. Amino acids: CASSLGSGFPTNEKLFF.